The next 30 T cell receptor beta chains were all read from a single sample in a study of blood T cells in healthy people across ages. A second PCR of about 6 to 11 cycles used a sample-barcoded 5' primer and a J-beta primer mix. TCRdb reprocessed the 5' RACE reads via MiXCR and lists one record per CDR3 protein. The sample shows 650,000 to 800,000 distinct CDR3 sequences, more than 40% of them seen only once. Sequencing was performed on blood. These TCRs come from a man aged 55-75 years in good health.

This clonotype was recorded a few times. CDR3 protein: CAISELPGSPLHF. DNA for the CDR3: TGTGCCATCAGTGAGCTCCCGGGATCACCCCTCCACTTT. The chain carries TRBV10-3 and TRBJ1-6; unclear D gene. Germline CDR1 reads ENHRY; CDR2 reads SYGVKD. The CDR3 covers 13 residues. Trimming took 2 bases from V and 10 from J, leaving 9 bases between them.

This chain connects TRBV20-1 to TRBJ1-4; D is undetermined. Germline values: CDR1 DFQATT, CDR2 SNEGSKA (reference sequence). V was cut by 4 bases and J by 3 bases, with 9 bases left in between. This CDR3 contains 13 residues. Written as DNA, the CDR3 is TGCAGTGCTACGACGGTTCCTAATGAAAAACTGTTTTTT. Its translation: CSATTVPNEKLFF.

This clonotype was recorded many times. The V and J genes are TRBV5-1 and TRBJ2-7; 7 nucleotides match TRBD1. The CDR3 runs to 14 residues. Germline V gene sequence: CDR1 SGHRS, CDR2 YFSETQ. V was pared by 3 bases and J by 3 bases, with 6 bases of the junction left unmatched. CDR3 in DNA: TGCGCCAGCAGCTCGGGACAGAATAACTACGAGCAGTACTTC. Its protein product is CASSSGQNNYEQYF. Variable domain in full (rest from reference TRBV5-1 and TRBJ2-7): KAGVTQTPRYLIKTRGQQVTLSCSPISGHRSVSWYQQTPGQGLQFLFEYFSETQRNKGNFPGRFSGRQFSNSRSEMNVSTLELGDSALYLCASSSGQNNYEQYFGPGTRLTVT.

V and J are TRBV20-1 and TRBJ2-1; D is perhaps TRBD1 or TRBD2 (5 bases each). The CDR3 is made up of 11 amino acids. Germline CDR1 is DFQATT and CDR2 is SNEGSKA (reference sequence). CDR3 bases: TGCAGGTCGGGGCCCTACAATGAGCAGTTCTTC. This codes for CRSGPYNEQFF.

The chain combines TRBV15 with TRBJ2-1; 9 nucleotides agree with TRBD1. V gave up 5 bases and J gave up 7 bases; unmatched junction bases: 15. The CDR3 is 17 residues long. The V gene's germline CDR1 is LNHNV and CDR2 YYDKDF (reference sequence). The CDR3 spells CATSGRTGTGFGNEQFF. The CDR3 DNA sequence: TGTGCCACCAGCGGGCGCACCGGGACAGGGTTCGGAAATGAGCAGTTCTTC.

V and J are TRBV7-2 and TRBJ2-4, with 7 positions matching TRBD1. CDR3 length: 15 amino acids. Germline-derived CDR1 and CDR2 are SGHTA and FQGNSA. V gave up 3 bases and J gave up 5 bases; unmatched junction bases: 7. The CDR3 coding sequence is TGTGCCAGCAGCTTTCTGACAGGGAATCAAAACATTCAGTACTTC. Translating it yields CASSFLTGNQNIQYF.

This clonotype was seen a handful of times. V and J are TRBV20-1 and TRBJ2-4, with D perhaps TRBD2 (7 bases). With 0 bases removed from V and 12 bases from J, the gap between germline ends came to 15 bases. The CDR3 contains 13 residues. Germline V gene lookup returns CDR1 DFQATT and CDR2 SNEGSKA (reference sequence). CDR3 loop: CSAREGPGGSQYF. The CDR3 nucleotides read TGCAGTGCTAGAGAGGGGCCGGGGGGCAGTCAGTACTTC.

There are a few counts of this clonotype. CDR3 nucleotide sequence: TGTGCCAGCAGCCCAGGACAGCAACTAGGGGGGCAGTACTTC. The encoded protein is CASSPGQQLGGQYF. The V call is TRBV3-1, the J call TRBJ2-7, with D perhaps matching TRBD1 (6 bases). CDR3 length equals 14 residues. The V and J ends lost 4 bases and 9 bases respectively, with 19 bases between them. Germline V CDR1 and CDR2: LGHDT, YNNKEL (reference sequence).

Only a few counts were recorded for this clonotype. The genes are TRBV7-2 and TRBJ2-7; a possible D gene is TRBD1 (5 bases). V shed 6 bases and J shed 2 bases, with 17 bases lying between them. The V gene's germline CDR1 is SGHTA and CDR2 FQGNSA. The CDR3 covers 15 residues. The CDR3 here is CASRTRADLTYEQYF. The CDR3 DNA follows: TGTGCCAGCAGAACCAGGGCTGACCTAACCTACGAGCAGTACTTC.

This rearrangement joins TRBV6-5 to TRBJ2-6, with no clear D. The CDR3 is 14 residues long. The V end lost 2 bases, the J end lost 5 bases, and 7 bases lay between the germline ends. Germline V CDR1 and CDR2: MNHEY, SVGAGI. CDR3 residues: CASSYASRANVLTF. DNA of the CDR3: TGTGCCAGCAGTTACGCCAGTCGGGCCAACGTCCTGACTTTC.

The gene calls are TRBV5-6 and TRBJ1-2; no clear D. The CDR3 totals 14 residues. In germline, CDR1 is SGHDT, CDR2 YYEEEE. Trimming pared 4 bases from V and 7 bases from J, leaving 17 bases between. CDR3 region: CASSRPPVGSGYTF. CDR3 DNA sequence: TGTGCCAGCAGCCGTCCTCCGGTTGGGAGTGGCTACACCTTC.

This clonotype was seen only a few times. This chain joins TRBV27 and TRBJ2-3; perhaps TRBD1 as D (8 bases). The V end was cut by 5 bases, the J end by 6 bases, with 15 bases between. Germline values: CDR1 MNHEY, CDR2 SMNVEV (reference sequence). This CDR3 region has 14 residues. Written as DNA, the CDR3 is TGTGCCAGCAGTAGAGACAGGGGAGGGGATACGCAGTATTTT. Translated: CASSRDRGGDTQYF.

There are a few counts of this clonotype. The rearrangement joins TRBV4-3 to TRBJ1-2; unclear D gene. Germline CDR1 LGHNA, CDR2 YSLEER. The V gene lost 3 bases and the J gene lost 0 bases, with 8 bases spanning the gap. The CDR3 has 14 amino acids. This chain's CDR3 is CASSQALANYGYTF. The CDR3 DNA sequence: TGCGCCAGCAGCCAGGCGTTAGCTAACTATGGCTACACCTTC.

This clonotype has just a few counts. The chain joins TRBV12-5 to TRBJ2-7, with 7 bases aligning to TRBD1. The CDR3 extends over 14 amino acids. Per germline, CDR1 LGHNT and CDR2 FRNRAP. V dropped 6 bases and J dropped 3; count of bases not matched to a gene: 8. CDR3 sequence reads: CASGPEGQFYEQYF. In nucleotides, the CDR3 is TGTGCTAGTGGACCCGAGGGACAGTTCTACGAGCAGTACTTC.

A word on this clonotype: This clone may be a read error of a much larger clone one base away. The rearrangement uses TRBV29-1 and TRBJ2-5; D remains ambiguous. This CDR3 spans 13 amino acids. Germline CDR1 and CDR2: SQVTM and ANQGSEA. V was clipped by 7 bases and J by 2 bases, with 14 bases between them. CDR3 sequence: CSGVVTLQETQYF. The CDR3 DNA follows: TGCAGCGGTGTCGTGACACTGCAAGAGACCCAGTACTTC.

The rearrangement uses TRBV2 and TRBJ2-7; either TRBD1 or TRBD2 may supply D (5 bases each). CDR3 length equals 13 residues. Germline CDR1 reads SNHLY; CDR2 reads FYNNEI. Trimming took 7 bases from V and 5 from J, leaving 15 bases between them. The CDR3 region has the DNA TGTGCCAGCAAGAGGGGTGCCTTCGACGAGCAGTACTTC. Protein: CASKRGAFDEQYF.

The chain couples TRBV7-9 to TRBJ2-3; D gene uncertain. This CDR3 has 15 residues. V lost 3 bases and J lost 0, with 10 bases in between. Germline-derived CDR1 and CDR2 are SEHNR and FQNEAQ (reference sequence). The CDR3 DNA is TGTGCCAGCAGCTTTGACACCACTAGCACAGATACGCAGTATTTT. It specifies CASSFDTTSTDTQYF.

V gene TRBV29-1 combines with J gene TRBJ2-7; D gene unclear. V was trimmed by 4 bases and J by 3 bases, leaving 10 bases between them. This CDR3 contains 12 residues. Germline loops: CDR1 SQVTM, CDR2 ANQGSEA. The CDR3 nucleotides are TGCAGCGTTGGGCGAATAGACTACGAGCAGTACTTC. Translation: CSVGRIDYEQYF.

This clonotype was recorded at least ten times. This chain links TRBV5-1 with TRBJ2-5, with unresolved D. V was pared by 1 base and J by 2 bases, with 12 bases between. The CDR3 is made up of 15 amino acids. CDR1 is SGHRS, CDR2 YFSETQ, per germline. CDR3 amino acids: CASSLWGPNQETQYF. The CDR3 coding sequence is TGCGCCAGCAGCTTGTGGGGTCCTAATCAAGAGACCCAGTACTTC.

This chain uses TRBV12-3 or TRBV12-4 with TRBJ1-1; 7 bases match TRBD1. V lost 6 bases, J lost 0 bases, and 4 bases stayed unmatched. The CDR3 contains 14 residues. CDR3 sequence: CASSRTGVNTEAFF. DNA of the CDR3: TGTGCCAGCAGCCGAACAGGGGTGAACACTGAAGCTTTCTTT.

This clonotype showed up just a few times. Germline and junction disagree at one end, which may indicate a read error. The chain recombines TRBV7-6 with TRBJ2-7; 8 nucleotides align to TRBD2. Germline V gives CDR1 SGHVS, CDR2 FNYEAQ. This CDR3 is 14 amino acids long. The CDR3 DNA follows: TGTGCCAGCAGCTTTAGCGGGGACTCCTACGGGCAGTACTTC. This codes for CASSFSGDSYGQYF.

The V and J genes are TRBV4-1 and TRBJ2-7, with TRBD2 matching over 8 bases. CDR3 length equals 15 residues. Trimming at V came to 0 bases and at J to 6 bases, leaving 7 bases not matched to a gene. Germline CDR1 reads MGHRA; CDR2 reads YSYEKL. CDR3: CASSQDKRGRAEQYF. Written as DNA, the CDR3 is TGCGCCAGCAGCCAAGATAAGCGGGGGAGGGCCGAGCAGTACTTC.

The CDR3 here is CASSYPNSGVPKNTEAFF. Written as DNA, the CDR3 is TGTGCCAGCAGTTACCCTAACTCAGGGGTACCGAAGAACACTGAAGCTTTCTTT. J is TRBJ1-1 and V is TRBV6-2 or TRBV6-3, with a weak D call TRBD1 (6 bases). Germline CDR1 reads MNHEY; CDR2 reads SVGEGT. This CDR3 region has 18 residues. The V gene lost 2 bases and the J gene lost 1 base, with 20 bases spanning the gap.

This chain links TRBV9 with TRBJ1-1; D ambiguous. This CDR3 has 13 amino acids. Germline lookup yields CDR1 SGDLS and CDR2 YYNGEE. V was pared by 1 base and J by 4 bases, with 8 bases between. CDR3 sequence: CASSVSDFTEAFF. The DNA of the CDR3 is TGTGCCAGCAGCGTATCCGATTTCACTGAAGCTTTCTTT.

This clonotype has only a few counts. This sequence joins TRBV7-2 and TRBJ2-3; D perhaps matches TRBD2 (5 bases). There are 14 residues in the CDR3. Germline CDR1 and CDR2: SGHTA and FQGNSA. Trimming stripped 0 bases from V and 11 bases from J, with 15 bases between. The CDR3: CASSLAPSLCKQYF. DNA of the CDR3: TGTGCCAGCAGCTTAGCCCCTAGCCTTTGTAAGCAGTATTTT.

This chain connects TRBV5-1 to TRBJ1-2; D possibly corresponds to TRBD1 (5 bases). Deletions cut 3 bases from V and 7 bases from J, with 13 bases between. CDR1 and CDR2 (germline): SGHRS, YFSETQ. The CDR3 length is 13 residues. The CDR3 loop reads CASSWDSRVGYTF. The CDR3 DNA is TGCGCCAGCAGCTGGGACTCCAGGGTTGGCTACACCTTC.

The genes are TRBV27 and TRBJ2-4, with 7 bases that match TRBD1. The J call is in doubt because the DNA end fits TRBJ2-7 better. The CDR3 spans 16 residues. The germline V gene encodes CDR1 MNHEY and CDR2 SMNVEV (reference sequence). This CDR3 is CASSLTGTATAYEQYF. The CDR3 DNA sequence: TGTGCCAGCAGTTTAACCGGGACAGCGACCGCCTACGAGCAGTACTTC.

The chain uses TRBV2 and TRBJ2-3, with a weak D call TRBD1 (5 bases). Germline V gives CDR1 SNHLY, CDR2 FYNNEI. The CDR3 is 16 amino acids. Trimming pared 7 bases from V and 1 base from J, leaving 18 bases between. CDR3 bases: TGTGCCAGCAACCTACAACAGGCAGACCGCACAGATACGCAGTATTTT. It yields the protein CASNLQQADRTDTQYF.

The chain is built from TRBV7-2 and TRBJ2-1; D remains ambiguous. In germline, CDR1 is SGHTA, CDR2 FQGNSA. V gave up 4 bases and J gave up 13 bases, with 14 bases separating them. The CDR3 runs to 12 residues. CDR3 sequence (DNA): TGTGCCAGCAGCTCCCTAGGCGAGACCCAGTTCTTC. Amino acids: CASSSLGETQFF.

This clonotype was counted only a few times. The chain carries TRBV3-1 and TRBJ1-2, with a weak D call TRBD1 (6 bases). V was shortened by 4 bases and J by 6 bases, with 12 bases between the two germline ends. From germline, CDR1 is LGHDT and CDR2 YNNKEL (reference sequence). The CDR3 sequence is 13 residues long. For the CDR3, the DNA is TGTGCCAGCAGCCGGGCACAGGGTAATGGCTACACCTTC. This translates into CASSRAQGNGYTF.